A single TCR beta chain is shown here with its context. Assay used: immunoSEQ multiplex PCR; TCRdb lists only in-frame clones, some missing. Here the sample spans under 300,000 clones, over 70% being singletons. These data are taken from a study of blood T cell repertoires in COVID-19. For the study at large: Sites in the United States, Italy and Spain provided acute and convalescent COVID-19 samples. PBMCs, B-cell-depleted T cells, or T cells were the source of the cDNA or gDNA that made up the material.

This CDR3 has 16 amino acids. The trim removed 6 bases at V and 7 bases at J, leaving 10 bases unmatched. The germline gives CDR1 LNHDA, CDR2 SQIVND (reference sequence). This sequence joins TRBV19 and TRBJ1-6, with TRBD1 matching 9 bases. The sequence came from a woman aged 80 or over with acute or convalescent COVID-19. Sequenced: peripheral blood. As DNA, the CDR3 is TGTGCCAGTAGCTCAATCGCCGGGACAGGGAATTCACCCCTCCACTTT. Protein: CASSSIAGTGNSPLHF. Full variable domain (outside the CDR3, taken from reference TRBV19 and TRBJ1-6): DGGITQSPKYLFRKEGQNVTLSCEQNLNHDAMYWYRQDPGQGLRLIYYSQIVNDFQKGDIAEGYSVSREKKESFPLTVTSAQKNPTAFYLCASSSIAGTGNSPLHFGNGTRLTVT.